This is a list of T cell receptor beta chains from one sample in a study of cytomegalovirus exposure and HLA in healthy donors. The repertoire was sequenced with immunoSEQ multiplex PCR; TCRdb's copy has only in-frame clones and lacks some. The sample contains 100,000 to 140,000 clones, under 85% of which appear only once. The source material was PBMCs. The receptors shown here come from a male donor in good health and CMV-seronegative. Each CDR3 is given with its conserved first and last residue. D genes are given only for firm matches. Expanded clones are given a class, and other clones once, few, many or no size at all.

TRBD1 . TRBJ1-2 TRBV28 CASTIGGGGYTF TGTGCCAGCACCATAGGGGGCGGTGGCTACACCTTC
. . TRBJ2-7 TRBV5-1 CASSWSRGSYEQYF TGCGCCAGCAGCTGGTCCAGGGGCTCCTACGAGCAGTACTTC
. . TRBJ2-1 TRBV30 CAWSVSNNEQFF TGTGCCTGGAGTGTCTCTAACAATGAGCAGTTCTTC
TRBD1 few TRBJ1-5 TRBV19 CASSLGQPFQPQHF TGTGCCAGTAGTCTGGGACAGCCGTTCCAGCCCCAGCATTTT
TRBD2 few TRBJ2-2 TRBV7-7 CASSLGPSGSTGELFF TGTGCCAGCAGCCTCGGACCTAGCGGGAGTACCGGGGAGCTGTTTTTT
. . TRBJ2-4 TRBV6-1 CASSEGPGVKGEKNIQYF TGTGCCAGCAGTGAAGGACCAGGGGTAAAGGGGGAAAAAAACATTCAGTACTTC
. . TRBJ2-7 TRBV5-1 CASSFPGGEQYF TGCGCCAGCAGCTTCCCCGGGGGCGAGCAGTACTTC
TRBD2 . TRBJ2-1 TRBV7-2 CASRRLAGADEQFF TGTGCCAGCAGACGTCTAGCGGGAGCTGATGAGCAGTTCTTC
. . TRBJ2-3 TRBV4-1 CASSGLSGDTQYF TGCGCCAGCAGCGGCCTATCGGGAGATACGCAGTATTTT
TRBD2 . TRBJ2-1 TRBV30 CAWSVDLAGPGGEQFF TGTGCCTGGAGTGTAGACCTAGCGGGGCCGGGGGGTGAGCAGTTCTTC
. . TRBJ2-7 TRBV28 CASSLIPDEQYF TGTGCCAGCAGTTTAATCCCCGACGAGCAGTACTTC
. . TRBJ1-1 TRBV5-5 CASSLARTVFLEAFF TGTGCCAGCAGCTTGGCACGGACAGTATTTCTTGAAGCTTTCTTT
. . TRBJ1-3 TRBV7-8 CASNPGGGNTIYF TGTGCCAGCAACCCGGGGGGAGGGAACACCATATATTTT
TRBD1 . TRBJ1-2 TRBV5-5 CASSIGQGQSVKGYTF TGTGCCAGCAGCATAGGACAGGGTCAGTCAGTGAAAGGCTACACCTTC
. . TRBJ2-7 TRBV28 CASSLLRRGRTREQYF TGTGCCAGCAGTTTATTGAGGCGGGGGCGGACCCGGGAGCAGTACTTC
. . TRBJ1-2 TRBV4-2 CASSQGSDYGYTF TGTGCCAGCAGCCAAGGAAGCGACTATGGCTACACCTTC
TRBD1 . TRBJ1-4 TRBV28 CASSFRGQGGLNEKLFF TGTGCCAGCAGTTTCCGCGGACAGGGGGGACTTAATGAAAAACTGTTTTTT
. . TRBJ2-7 TRBV7-9 CASSSLANSYEQYF TGTGCCAGCAGTTCCCTAGCGAACTCCTACGAGCAGTACTTC
. few TRBJ1-5 TRBV6-1 CASSEDDRSTRPQHF TGTGCCAGCAGTGAGGATGACAGGAGTACTCGGCCCCAGCATTTT
. . TRBJ2-7 TRBV5-4 CASSRGTPYEQYF TGTGCCAGCAGCCGAGGCACCCCCTACGAGCAGTACTTC
. . TRBJ1-1 TRBV19 CASSIDRNTEAFF TGTGCCAGTAGTATAGATCGGAACACTGAAGCTTTCTTT
TRBD1 . TRBJ1-2 TRBV28 CASSEQGAYGYTF TGTGCCAGCAGTGAACAGGGGGCGTATGGCTACACCTTC
. . TRBJ2-7 TRBV5-6 CASSSPGLASYEQYF TGTGCCAGCAGCTCGCCGGGACTGGCATCCTACGAGCAGTACTTC
. once TRBJ1-2 TRBV7-9 CASSLGGTFYGYTF TGTGCCAGCAGCTTAGGGGGCACTTTCTATGGCTACACCTTC
TRBD2 . TRBJ2-1 TRBV5-1 CASSSGSGEQFF TGCGCCAGCAGTAGCGGGAGTGGGGAGCAGTTCTTC
TRBD2 once TRBJ2-2 TRBV9 CASSVSRGRATTGELFF TGTGCCAGCAGCGTAAGTCGCGGGAGGGCTACCACCGGGGAGCTGTTTTTT
. . TRBJ2-6 TRBV7-3 CASSSRGQFSGANVLTF TGTGCCAGCAGCTCGCGCGGACAGTTCTCTGGGGCCAACGTCCTGACTTTC
TRBD1 few TRBJ1-3 TRBV7-9 CASTTGEHSGNTIYF TGTGCCAGCACCACAGGGGAACACTCTGGAAACACCATATATTTT
TRBD1 . TRBJ1-1 TRBV4-1 CASSQAAGGYTEAFF TGCGCCAGCAGCCAAGCGGCAGGGGGTTACACTGAAGCTTTCTTT
. . TRBJ2-7 TRBV5-6 CASSSKYEQYF TGTGCCAGCAGCTCTAAATACGAGCAGTACTTC
. . TRBJ2-7 TRBV7-6 CASSPSATGEQYF TGTGCCAGCAGCCCTAGCGCTACCGGTGAGCAGTACTTC
TRBD2 . TRBJ2-1 TRBV9 CASSRSSGSGYEQFF TGTGCCAGCAGCCGATCTAGCGGGAGTGGCTATGAGCAGTTCTTC
TRBD1 . TRBJ2-1 TRBV7-3 CASSFDRADYNEQFF TGTGCCAGCAGCTTTGACAGGGCGGACTACAATGAGCAGTTCTTC
TRBD2 once TRBJ2-5 TRBV28 CASSLYSGLVIETQYF TGTGCCAGCAGTCTCTACTCGGGACTAGTAATAGAGACCCAGTACTTC
TRBD1 . TRBJ2-3 TRBV5-6 CASRITGGASDTQYF TGTGCCAGCAGGATCACAGGGGGCGCATCAGATACGCAGTATTTT
TRBD1 . TRBJ2-2 TRBV27 CASSPDPRTGGRLGTGELFF TGTGCCAGCAGCCCCGACCCTCGCACAGGGGGACGTTTAGGCACCGGGGAGCTGTTTTTT
TRBD1 . TRBJ2-7 TRBV7-8 CASSLVMTGRSYEQYF TGTGCCAGCAGCTTAGTTATGACAGGGCGATCCTACGAGCAGTACTTC
. . TRBJ2-7 TRBV25-1 CASSDPLFFLSYEQYF TGTGCCAGCAGTGACCCACTTTTCTTCCTTTCCTACGAGCAGTACTTC
. . TRBJ1-5 TRBV10-1 CASSPGRGNQPQHF TGCGCCAGCAGTCCGGGGCGGGGGAATCAGCCCCAGCATTTT
. once TRBJ2-1 TRBV5-4 CASSGGTGGANEQFF TGTGCCAGCAGCGGAGGTACTGGAGGGGCCAATGAGCAGTTCTTC
TRBD1 . TRBJ1-2 TRBV6-1 CASSVDRGYGYTF TGTGCCAGCAGTGTTGACAGGGGCTATGGCTACACCTTC
TRBD2 . TRBJ2-1 TRBV5-4 CASSPGLAGEWGEQFF TGTGCCAGCAGCCCGGGACTAGCGGGAGAGTGGGGTGAGCAGTTCTTC
. . TRBJ2-7 TRBV29-1 CSVGPGYEQYF TGCAGCGTGGGGCCCGGCTACGAGCAGTACTTC
. . TRBJ2-1 TRBV6-1 CASRFGPLAYNEQFF TGTGCCAGCAGATTTGGCCCTCTGGCCTACAATGAGCAGTTCTTC
TRBD1 . TRBJ2-2 TRBV10-3 CAILDRPNTGELFF TGTGCCATCCTGGACAGGCCGAACACCGGGGAGCTGTTTTTT
TRBD1 . TRBJ2-7 TRBV7-8 CASGDRDYEQYF TGTGCCAGCGGGGACAGGGACTACGAGCAGTACTTC
. . TRBJ1-5 TRBV18 CASSPQGTTQPQHF TGTGCCAGCTCACCTCAGGGGACTACGCAGCCCCAGCATTTT
TRBD1 . TRBJ2-2 TRBV7-3 CASSSTGGGGELFF TGTGCCAGCAGCTCGACAGGGGGCGGGGGGGAGCTGTTTTTT
. . TRBJ1-6 TRBV30 CAWRVGQRSPLHF TGTGCCTGGAGGGTTGGACAGCGTTCACCCCTCCACTTT
. . TRBJ2-1 TRBV14 CASSLPSLARGANEQFF TGTGCCAGCAGCCTACCTTCCCTAGCGAGGGGCGCTAACGAGCAGTTCTTC